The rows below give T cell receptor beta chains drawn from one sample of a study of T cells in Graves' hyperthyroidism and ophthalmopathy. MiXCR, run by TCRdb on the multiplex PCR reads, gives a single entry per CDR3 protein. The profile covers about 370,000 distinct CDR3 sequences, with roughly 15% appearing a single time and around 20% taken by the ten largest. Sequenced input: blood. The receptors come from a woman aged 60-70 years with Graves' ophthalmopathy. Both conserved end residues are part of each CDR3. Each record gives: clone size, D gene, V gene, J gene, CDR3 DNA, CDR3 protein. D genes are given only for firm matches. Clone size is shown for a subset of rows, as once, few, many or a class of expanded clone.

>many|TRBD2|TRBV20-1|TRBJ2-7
TGCAGTGCTAGATCGATAGCGGGAGCTTCCTACGAGCAGTACTTC
CSARSIAGASYEQYF
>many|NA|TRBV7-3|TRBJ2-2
TGTGCCAGCAGCTCTCGGGTACACGGGGAGCTGTTTTTT
CASSSRVHGELFF
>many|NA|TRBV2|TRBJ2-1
TGTGCCAGCAGTCCCTTCCAGAATGAGCAGTTCTTC
CASSPFQNEQFF
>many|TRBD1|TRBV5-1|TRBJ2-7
TGCGCCAGCAGCTTGTCGGGACAGGGGGCTGGGGAGCAGTACTTC
CASSLSGQGAGEQYF
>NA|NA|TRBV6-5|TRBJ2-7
TGTGCCAGCAGTTACTCGGCTAGCACCCACTACGAGCAGTACTTC
CASSYSASTHYEQYF
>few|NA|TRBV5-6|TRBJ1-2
TGTGCCAGCAGCTTGGTACAGGAGGGGGGCTATGGCTACACCTTC
CASSLVQEGGYGYTF
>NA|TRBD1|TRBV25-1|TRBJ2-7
TGTGCCAGCAGTGGGCAGGGGGACCACGAGCAGTACTTC
CASSGQGDHEQYF
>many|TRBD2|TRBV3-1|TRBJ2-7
TGTGCCAGCAGCCAAATCGCTAGCGGTTTGTACGAGCAGTACTTC
CASSQIASGLYEQYF
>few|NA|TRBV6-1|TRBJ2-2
TGTGCCAGCAGTGAAGCAGGAGGGTTAGGGGAGCTGTTTTTT
CASSEAGGLGELFF
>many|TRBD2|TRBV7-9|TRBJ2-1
TGTGCCAGCAGCTTGTCAGCGGGACTAGCGGGAGTGACTTCCTACAATGAGCAGTTCTTC
CASSLSAGLAGVTSYNEQFF
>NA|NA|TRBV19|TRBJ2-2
TGTGCCAGTACGAAACTAGTTAACACCGGGGAGCTGTTTTTT
CASTKLVNTGELFF
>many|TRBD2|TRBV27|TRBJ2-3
TGTGCCAGCAGTTTAGCTAGCGGGAGCCCAGATACGCAGTATTTT
CASSLASGSPDTQYF
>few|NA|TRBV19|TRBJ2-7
TGTGCCAGTAGTACAGGTCCCTTAGAGGTCTACGAGCAGTACTTC
CASSTGPLEVYEQYF
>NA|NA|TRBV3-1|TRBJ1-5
TGTGCCAGCAGCCAACAGTATAGCAATCAGCCCCAGCATTTT
CASSQQYSNQPQHF
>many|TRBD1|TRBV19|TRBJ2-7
TGTGCCAGTAAAGATCCCGGGACAGGGCCCAACGAGCAGTACTTC
CASKDPGTGPNEQYF
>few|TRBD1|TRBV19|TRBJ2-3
TGTGCCAGTAGTATCTCAGGGGGCGCGGGAGATACGCAGTATTTT
CASSISGGAGDTQYF
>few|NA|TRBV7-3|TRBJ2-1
TGTGCCAGCAGCTTAGGCGGGTCCGGGATAGTTCGAGGTGAGCAGTTCTTC
CASSLGGSGIVRGEQFF
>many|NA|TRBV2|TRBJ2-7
TGTGCCAGCAGTGCTATACACAGCTCCTACGAGCAGTACTTC
CASSAIHSSYEQYF
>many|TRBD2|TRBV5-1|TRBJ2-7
TGCGCCAGCAGCTTGATTTCGGCTAGCGGAGCCTACGAGCAGTACTTC
CASSLISASGAYEQYF
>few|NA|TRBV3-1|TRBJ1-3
TGTGCCAGCAGCCAAGGGATACCGGCAGGGGGAAACACCATATATTTT
CASSQGIPAGGNTIYF
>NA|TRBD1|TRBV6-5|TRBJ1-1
TGTGCCAGCAGTTCCTCGGACAGGGTGAGTGAAGCTTTCTTT
CASSSSDRVSEAFF
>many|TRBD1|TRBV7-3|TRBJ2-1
TGTGCCAGCAGCCAGGGGGCTAGCTGGTCCTACAATGAGCAGTTCTTC
CASSQGASWSYNEQFF
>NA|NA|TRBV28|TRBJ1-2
TGTGCCAGCAGTTTGCCCATTGCCAGGGGCTACACCTTC
CASSLPIARGYTF
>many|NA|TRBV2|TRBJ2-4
TGTGCCAGCAGTGGGCCAGCGGTCGCCAAAAACATTCAGTACTTC
CASSGPAVAKNIQYF
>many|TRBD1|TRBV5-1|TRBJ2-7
TGCGCCAGCAGCACCCCGACAGGGACCAACGAGCAGTACTTC
CASSTPTGTNEQYF
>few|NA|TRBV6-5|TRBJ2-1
TGTGCCAGCAGTTACTCTTCGTCCTACAATGAGCAGTTCTTC
CASSYSSSYNEQFF
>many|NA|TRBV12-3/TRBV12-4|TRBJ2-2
TGTGCCAGCAGGGACGCGGGGGCAATGCCCGGGGAGCTGTTTTTT
CASRDAGAMPGELFF
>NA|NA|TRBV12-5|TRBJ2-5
TGTGCTAGTGGTCCCGTTGGAACCCAGTACTTC
CASGPVGTQYF
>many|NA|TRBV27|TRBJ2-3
TGTGCCAGCAGACCCGAAGGGCGAGAAAGCACAGATACGCAGTATTTT
CASRPEGRESTDTQYF
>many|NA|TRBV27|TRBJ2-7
TGTGCCAGCAGTTTAAGTGCCGGGATAGGGATCTACGAGCAGTACTTC
CASSLSAGIGIYEQYF
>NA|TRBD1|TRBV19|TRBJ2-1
TGTGCCAGTAGGAGGGAGAGGGGGCCTTACAATGAGCAGTTCTTC
CASRRERGPYNEQFF
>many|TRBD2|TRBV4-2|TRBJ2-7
TGTGCCAGCAGCTCTGGACTAGCGGGAGTTAGGGGCGAGCAGTACTTC
CASSSGLAGVRGEQYF
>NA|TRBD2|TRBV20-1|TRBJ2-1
TGCAGCGCTCACAGGGCTTCAGCGGGAGGGCATTACAATGAGCAGTTCTTC
CSAHRASAGGHYNEQFF
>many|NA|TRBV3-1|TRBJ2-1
TGTGCCAGCAGCCAAGTGGGGTCCGGGGATGAGCAGTTCTTC
CASSQVGSGDEQFF
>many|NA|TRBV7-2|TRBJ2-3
TGTGCCAGCAGCTTAGGTCAGACAGATACGCAGTATTTT
CASSLGQTDTQYF
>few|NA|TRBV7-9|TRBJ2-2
TGTGCCAGCAGCCTCCAGGGGCGCCGAACCGGGGAGCTGTTTTTT
CASSLQGRRTGELFF
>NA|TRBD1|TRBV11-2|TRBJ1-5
TGTGCCAGCAGCTCTTACCCCCAGGGGGGGGACAATCAGCCCCAGCATTTT
CASSSYPQGGDNQPQHF
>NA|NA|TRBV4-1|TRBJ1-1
TGCGCCAGCAGCCAAGCCGGGTATGAAGCTTTCTTT
CASSQAGYEAFF
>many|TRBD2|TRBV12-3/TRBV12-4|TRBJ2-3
TGTGCCAGCAGTTTAGCCTCTAGCGGGGGCACAGATACGCAGTATTTT
CASSLASSGGTDTQYF
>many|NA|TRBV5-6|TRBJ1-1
TGTGCCAGCAGTGGACAGAAGAACACTGAAGCTTTCTTT
CASSGQKNTEAFF
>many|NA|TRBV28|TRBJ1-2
TGTGCCAGCAGTGGGGGGGGCGCAAAAGGCTACACCTTC
CASSGGGAKGYTF
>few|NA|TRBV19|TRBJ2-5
TGTGCCAGTAGTATGTGGGGGGATAGAGAGACCCAGTACTTC
CASSMWGDRETQYF
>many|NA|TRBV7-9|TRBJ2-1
TGTGCCAGCAGCTTGATTCGTGGGGAAGAGCAGTTCTTC
CASSLIRGEEQFF
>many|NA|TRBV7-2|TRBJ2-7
TGTGCCAGCAGTACTTCCGGGACATCCCTTTACGAGCAGTACTTC
CASSTSGTSLYEQYF
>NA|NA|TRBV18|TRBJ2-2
TGTGCCAGCTCACCCGACCCGGGCCGGGAGCTGTTTTTT
CASSPDPGRELFF
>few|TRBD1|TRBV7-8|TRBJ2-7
TGTGCCAGCAGCCCAAGTCGAGGGGGCATGTACTTC
CASSPSRGGMYF
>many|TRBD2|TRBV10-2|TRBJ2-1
TGCGCCAGCAGTGATGGGATAGCGGGAGGGCTTAAATTGAATGAGCAGTTCTTC
CASSDGIAGGLKLNEQFF